This TCR beta chain was documented in a study of blood T cell repertoires in COVID-19. This table comes from immunoSEQ multiplex PCR, and its TCRdb copy is limited to in-frame clones, with some not included. The sample yields some 270,000 clones, 80% to 90% seen once. The CDR3 spans 12 residues. Trimming left V 4 bases short and J 5 bases short, with 11 bases between. Looked up from germline, CDR1 is GTSNPN and CDR2 is SVGIG (reference sequence). The TCR originated in a woman in her thirties or forties who had been exposed to COVID-19. V usage is TRBV30 and J usage is TRBJ1-2; possible D gene TRBD1, 5 bases. The sequencing input was PBMCs or T cells enriched from blood (not recorded which). The CDR3 DNA is TGTGCCTGGAAGGGGTGGGTTTATGGCTACACCTTC. It translates to CAWKGWVYGYTF. The whole variable domain, remainder taken from reference TRBV30 and TRBJ1-2, is SQTIHQWPATLVQPVGSPLSLECTVEGTSNPNLYWYRQAAGRGLQLLFYSVGIGQISSEVPQNLSASRPQDRQFILSSKKLLLSDSGFYLCAWKGWVYGYTFGSGTRLTVV.